This is a list of T cell receptor beta chains from one sample in a study of regulatory T cells in long-lasting Graves disease. Using its own MiXCR run on the multiplex PCR reads, TCRdb lists one record per CDR3 protein. This table holds 530,000 or so distinct CDR3 sequences, 15% to 20% found once. These records were also assigned to another study, of T cells in Graves' hyperthyroidism and ophthalmopathy.

Sequenced here: peripheral blood mononuclear cells (PBMCs), sampled at new diagnosis, from a patient treated with antithyroid drugs. These TCRs come from a man younger than 35 with Graves disease. The conserved cysteine and the conserved F or W are not part of the CDR3 here. Each record gives: V gene, CDR3 protein.

V: TRBV2
CDR3: ASSEAGGEPPYEQY

V: TRBV3-1
CDR3: ASSPSGLAGELF

V: TRBV11-3
CDR3: ASRTQVTGWLAGVTGELF

V: TRBV18
CDR3: ASSPRGSAGNTIY

V: TRBV5-6
CDR3: ASSRGPRGTDTQY

V: TRBV4-1
CDR3: ASSLGTRTF

V: TRBV3-1
CDR3: ASSQGQGDGDTQY

V: TRBV27
CDR3: ASSYNGARKTYEQY

V: TRBV5-6
CDR3: ASSLGGGELS

V: TRBV24-1
CDR3: ATSDRGINQPQH

V: TRBV3-1
CDR3: ASSQKVGEVQETQY

V: TRBV28
CDR3: ASSRPPGANYEQY

V: TRBV7-9
CDR3: ASTITRSSYNEQF

V: TRBV7-3
CDR3: ASSSPGLAGETGELF

V: TRBV20-1
CDR3: SAKQGAGTGELF

V: TRBV11-2
CDR3: ASSKTGQAREQY

V: TRBV12-3/TRBV12-4
CDR3: ASSWPRGGTRDTQY

V: TRBV7-2
CDR3: ASSRGAAGRTGELF

V: TRBV12-3/TRBV12-4
CDR3: ASSWDNSPLH

V: TRBV20-1
CDR3: SAREEGRSTGELF